These 9 T cell receptor beta chains were sequenced from one sample in a study of PD-L1 blockade in urothelial cancer (dated by TCRdb to about 2017). Receptor amplification or capture employed the immunoSEQ multiplex PCR assay. TCRdb provides this immuneACCESS table in a form limited to in-frame rearrangements. Some clones are lacking; in checked studies, under half of them reflect an unresolved V gene, and why the rest are absent is not known. This sample holds approximately 110,000 clones; 70% to 90% were observed only once. The ten largest clones take up 2% to 3% of the sample. This material consisted of PBMCs, taken around atezolizumab (anti-PD-L1) treatment. These TCRs come from a man over 45 with urothelial cancer.

This clone was detected once. The chain recombines TRBV9 with TRBJ2-7; 8 bases align to TRBD1. Germline V gives CDR1 SGDLS, CDR2 YYNGEE. This CDR3 region has 13 residues. J was trimmed by 6 bases and V by 4 bases; bases with no gene match: 6. In DNA, the CDR3 is TGTGCCAGCAGCACGCAGGGGGCGGGCGAGCAGTACTTC. It specifies CASSTQGAGEQYF.

J is TRBJ2-1 and V is TRBV11-2, with 7 positions matching TRBD2. This CDR3 is 13 amino acids long. The germline V gene encodes CDR1 SGHAT and CDR2 FQNNGV. Trimming removed 7 bases from V and 15 bases from J; junction bases left unmatched: 15. CDR3 DNA sequence: TGTGCCAGCATCGAAACGGGGGGACTCAGGCCGTTCTTC. Translated: CASIETGGLRPFF.

The chain employs TRBV19 and TRBJ2-1; weak D call: TRBD1 (6 bases). In germline, CDR1 is LNHDA, CDR2 SQIVND (reference sequence). The CDR3 extends over 14 amino acids. The ends were cut back, 2 bases at V and 7 bases at J, with 12 bases in the middle. Here the CDR3 DNA reads TGTGCCAGTAGTATACTCCAGGGGACAAATGAGCAGTTCTTC. Protein product: CASSILQGTNEQFF.

This clone was seen a few times. The CDR3 is CASSMRTGEQPQHF. CDR3 DNA sequence: TGCGCCAGCAGTATGAGGACAGGGGAACAGCCCCAGCATTTT. The chain links TRBV4-1 to TRBJ1-5; 9 bases are shared with TRBD1. CDR1 and CDR2 (germline): MGHRA, YSYEKL. V dropped 6 bases and J dropped 7; count of bases not matched to a gene: 7. There are 14 residues in the CDR3.

The chain is built from TRBV6-1 and TRBJ2-7, with D perhaps TRBD1 (6 bases). The CDR3 has 11 amino acids. Germline loops: CDR1 MNHNS, CDR2 SASEGT. V shed 7 bases and J shed 9 bases, with 13 bases lying between them. The CDR3 spells CASTSGAGQYF. The CDR3 DNA reads as TGTGCCAGCACCTCAGGGGCCGGGCAGTACTTC.

The V and J genes are TRBV5-1 and TRBJ2-5; 14 positions match TRBD2. Trimming took 5 bases from V and 5 from J; bases not matched to a gene: 5. Germline V lookup: CDR1 SGHRS, CDR2 YFSETQ. This CDR3 has 15 residues. For the CDR3, the DNA is TGCGCCAGCAGGGGGACTAGCGGGAGTTGGGAGACCCAGTACTTC. This gives the protein CASRGTSGSWETQYF.

This clone occurred many times. The rearrangement joins TRBV2 to TRBJ2-7, with 8 bases fitting TRBD2. Losses at the gene ends were 6 bases for V and 7 bases for J; bases not matched to a gene: 5. The CDR3 spans 12 residues. The germline V gene has CDR1 SNHLY and CDR2 FYNNEI. The CDR3 protein is CASRGLAGEQYF. CDR3 DNA sequence: TGTGCCAGCAGAGGACTAGCAGGAGAGCAGTACTTC.

The chain carries TRBV27 and TRBJ2-3; TRBD2 matches at 7 bases. Trimming took 2 bases from V and 1 from J; bases not matched to a gene: 18. Germline V gives CDR1 MNHEY, CDR2 SMNVEV (reference sequence). There are 20 residues in the CDR3. This chain's CDR3 is CASSLRPPSVIAGGTDTQYF. The CDR3 DNA follows: TGTGCCAGCAGTTTACGACCCCCGTCAGTCATAGCGGGTGGCACAGATACGCAGTATTTT.

The chain is built from TRBV10-1 and TRBJ1-5, with a weak D call TRBD1 (5 bases). Germline CDR1 is WNHNN and CDR2 is SYGVQD (reference sequence). V lost 10 bases, J lost 7 bases, and 23 bases lay in between. The CDR3 is made up of 15 amino acids. CDR3 coding DNA: TGCGCCACCCTATATGAAGGGTGGGAGGGGCAGCCCCAGCATTTT. This sequence encodes CATLYEGWEGQPQHF.